This TCR beta chain was recovered during a study of OX40 agonist ivuxolimab in advanced cancers. Study findings and constraints: Some of the lowest clonal expansion was seen in partial responders at 0.1-3.0 mg/kg.

As for this clone: Its antigen is undetermined.

The repertoire was sequenced with immunoSEQ multiplex PCR; TCRdb's copy has only in-frame clones and lacks some. This sample has about 41,000 clones, with approximately 87% found just once. This CDR3 is 13 amino acids long. Trimming pared 5 bases from V and 8 bases from J, leaving 13 bases between. Looked up from germline, CDR1 is SGHDN and CDR2 is FVKESK. The origin of this receptor is an adult with an advanced solid tumor such as melanoma, head and neck, liver or kidney cancer. The V and J genes are TRBV14 and TRBJ2-1; no reliable D call. Sequenced here: CD4+ or CD8+ T cells sorted from blood, sampled in a trial of the OX40 agonist ivuxolimab. CDR3 DNA: TGTGCCAGCAGCGTAGTAGTAAGACATGAGCAGTTCTTC. It specifies CASSVVVRHEQFF. Filled out from reference TRBV14 and TRBJ2-1, the complete variable domain reads EAGVTQFPSHSVIEKGQTVTLRCDPISGHDNLYWYRRVMGKEIKFLLHFVKESKQDESGMPNNRFLAERTGGTYSTLKVQPAELEDSGVYFCASSVVVRHEQFFGPGTRLTVL.